This entry lists 30 T cell receptor beta chains sequenced from one sample in a study of blood T cell repertoires in COVID-19. Some clones are missing from TCRdb's copy, which holds only in-frame ones; the method was immunoSEQ multiplex PCR. Of around 250,000 clones detected, roughly 86% appear once; the ten largest clones hold around 7.3%. Sequenced: peripheral blood. Receptors originate from a woman in her sixties or seventies with active or convalescent COVID-19.

The genes are TRBV6-4 and TRBJ1-5; no clear D gene. There are 10 residues in the CDR3. V was pared by 6 bases and J by 6 bases, with 3 bases between. The germline gives CDR1 MRHNA, CDR2 SNTAGT. CDR3 residues: CASSLQPQHF. The CDR3 DNA reads as TGTGCCAGCAGCCTTCAGCCCCAGCATTTT.

This rearrangement joins TRBV3-1 (or the pseudogene TRBV3-2) to TRBJ2-5; D is ambiguous. CDR3 length equals 15 residues. The germline V gene encodes CDR1 LGHDT and CDR2 YNNKEL (reference sequence). The ends were cut back, 5 bases at V and 5 bases at J, with 18 bases in the middle. The CDR3 reads CASSYTYPFSETQYF. The CDR3 region has the DNA TGTGCCAGCAGCTATACATATCCTTTCTCTGAGACCCAGTACTTC.

This sequence joins TRBV18 and TRBJ2-1; TRBD1 might be the D (6 bases). The CDR3 has 14 residues. Germline CDR1 is KGHSH and CDR2 is LQKENI. V lost 3 bases and J 5 bases, leaving 11 bases between the germline ends. The DNA of the CDR3 is TGTGCCAGCTCACCGGGGACACAACACAATGAGCAGTTCTTC. Translation: CASSPGTQHNEQFF.

The chain recombines TRBV5-6 with TRBJ1-5; 8 nucleotides agree with TRBD1. V dropped 4 bases and J dropped 0; count of bases not matched to a gene: 3. This CDR3 contains 15 residues. The V gene's germline CDR1 is SGHDT and CDR2 YYEEEE. The CDR3, as DNA: TGTGCCAGCAGCCGGACAGGGCCTAGCAATCAGCCCCAGCATTTT. Translating it yields CASSRTGPSNQPQHF.

This chain connects TRBV6-5 to TRBJ1-6; 11 nucleotides align to TRBD1. The length of the CDR3 is 15 residues. V lost 8 bases and J lost 10; bases outside the gene matches: 10. CDR1 is MNHEY and CDR2 is SVGAGI in the germline V gene. Written as DNA, the CDR3 is TGTGCCAGCGCCTTCGGACAGGGGGCTGTATCACCCCTCCACTTT. It translates to CASAFGQGAVSPLHF.

V gene TRBV6-4 combines with J gene TRBJ1-6; D is uncertain. The CDR3 sequence is 14 residues long. The germline gives CDR1 MRHNA, CDR2 SNTAGT. V lost 2 bases, J lost 7 bases, and 9 bases lay in between. The CDR3 DNA reads as TGTGCCAGCAGTGACCGGGCGGGGAATTCACCCCTCCACTTT. This sequence encodes CASSDRAGNSPLHF.

The chain links TRBV6-1 to TRBJ2-5; TRBD2 matches 12 bases. The CDR3 has 16 residues. Germline-derived CDR1 and CDR2 are MNHNS and SASEGT. The V and J ends lost 4 bases and 2 bases, in that order; junction bases with no gene match: 5. CDR3 bases: TGTGCCAGCAGTGGGACTAGCGGGGTGATTCAAGAGACCCAGTACTTC. Amino acids: CASSGTSGVIQETQYF.

The rearrangement joins TRBV18 to TRBJ2-6, with TRBD1 as a possible D gene (6 bases). Between the trimmed V and J ends, which lost 6 bases and 2 bases, there was a span of 11 bases. Germline CDR1 reads KGHSH; CDR2 reads LQKENI. The CDR3 length is 15 residues. The DNA for the CDR3 is TGTGCCAGCTCGGATTCAGGGGCTGGGGCCAACGTCCTGACTTTC. Its translation is CASSDSGAGANVLTF. Looking up the rest from reference TRBV18 and TRBJ2-6 gives the full variable domain: NAGVMQNPRHLVRRRGQEARLRCSPMKGHSHVYWYRQLPEEGLKFMVYLQKENIIDESGMPKERFSAEFPKEGPSILRIQQVVRGDSAAYFCASSDSGAGANVLTFGAGSRLTVL.

This chain uses TRBV4-1 with TRBJ1-1, with D possibly TRBD1 on 6 matching bases. Trimming took off 0 bases at V and 1 base at J, with 9 bases between the two ends. Germline assignment: CDR1 MGHRA and CDR2 YSYEKL. The CDR3 contains 15 residues. CDR3 DNA: TGCGCCAGCAGCCAAGATGTACAGGGGAACACTGAAGCTTTCTTT. It codes for CASSQDVQGNTEAFF.

The rearrangement joins TRBV3-1 (or the pseudogene TRBV3-2) to TRBJ2-7; 8 nucleotides line up with TRBD2. The V and J ends lost 2 bases and 5 bases, in that order; junction bases with no gene match: 5. The germline V gene encodes CDR1 LGHDT and CDR2 YNNKEL (reference sequence). This CDR3 is built from 14 residues. The CDR3 loop is CASSQRTSTHEQYF. CDR3 DNA: TGTGCCAGCAGCCAACGGACTAGCACCCACGAGCAGTACTTC.

The chain recombines TRBV7-2 with TRBJ1-1, with D uncertain. Germline CDR1 and CDR2: SGHTA and FQGNSA. V gave up 1 base and J gave up 7 bases, with 13 bases separating them. This CDR3 is 14 amino acids long. CDR3 nucleotides: TGTGCCAGCAGCTTAGTGGTACGCGGTTATGAAGCTTTCTTT. This gives the protein CASSLVVRGYEAFF.

This clone was seen more than once but under ten times. The chain employs TRBV6-5 and TRBJ1-3, with 7 bases lining up with TRBD1. V lost 2 bases, J lost 2 bases, and 3 bases stayed unmatched. Germline V gene data show CDR1 as MNHEY and CDR2 as SVGAGI. The CDR3 is made up of 15 amino acids. CDR3 region: CASSYLGTAGNTIYF. The CDR3 nucleotides read TGTGCCAGCAGTTACCTCGGGACAGCTGGAAACACCATATATTTT.

This rearrangement joins TRBV7-9 to TRBJ1-2, with D maybe TRBD1 (6 bases). The CDR3 length is 16 residues. CDR1 and CDR2 from the germline V gene are SEHNR and FQNEAQ (reference sequence). Trimming pared 1 base from V and 6 bases from J, leaving 18 bases between. CDR3 bases: TGTGCCAGCAGCTTAGATCGGCTTACAGGGCCGGATGGCTACACCTTC. It encodes CASSLDRLTGPDGYTF.

The V and J genes are TRBV7-2 and TRBJ2-2; D not certain. CDR1 and CDR2 from the germline V gene are SGHTA and FQGNSA. Trimming removed 2 bases at V and 5 bases at J, with 6 bases between. CDR3 length: 13 residues. For the CDR3, the DNA is TGTGCCAGCAGCTTAACCGGGACCGGGGAGCTGTTTTTT. This gives the protein CASSLTGTGELFF.

This clone was observed a single time. V and J are TRBV5-1 and TRBJ2-3, with D perhaps matching TRBD1 (5 bases). The germline V gene has CDR1 SGHRS and CDR2 YFSETQ. The CDR3 is 16 amino acids. Trimming took 1 base from V and 2 from J, leaving 14 bases between them. The CDR3 reads CASSLQGMVSTDTQYF. The CDR3 DNA sequence: TGCGCCAGCAGCTTGCAGGGAATGGTGTCCACAGATACGCAGTATTTT.

This sequence joins TRBV5-5 and TRBJ1-5; a weak D match, TRBD1 (5 bases). Germline V gene lookup returns CDR1 SGHKS and CDR2 YYEKEE (reference sequence). V dropped 0 bases and J dropped 3 bases, with 10 bases sitting between them. CDR3 length: 15 residues. The CDR3, as DNA: TGTGCCAGCAGCTTGGCCGCGGGGCCCAATCAGCCCCAGCATTTT. The encoded protein is CASSLAAGPNQPQHF. The full variable domain, with the rest looked up from reference TRBV5-5 and TRBJ1-5, is DAGVTQSPTHLIKTRGQQVTLRCSPISGHKSVSWYQQVLGQGPQFIFQYYEKEERGRGNFPDRFSARQFPNYSSELNVNALLLGDSALYLCASSLAAGPNQPQHFGDGTRLSIL.

The chain combines TRBV4-1 with TRBJ1-2; TRBD1 matches 8 bases. Germline CDR1 and CDR2: MGHRA and YSYEKL. V gave up 6 bases and J gave up 5 bases; unmatched junction bases: 5. CDR3 length equals 13 residues. CDR3 nucleotide sequence: TGCGCCAGCAGAGGGACAGGAGAGTATGGCTACACCTTC. It specifies CASRGTGEYGYTF.

The chain couples TRBV7-6 to TRBJ2-7; the D gene is possibly TRBD2 (6 bases). V lost 5 bases and J lost 2, with 13 bases in between. The CDR3 covers 14 residues. Germline assignment: CDR1 SGHVS and CDR2 FNYEAQ. The CDR3 region has the DNA TGTGCCAGCAGCCCCGGGGGACTGGCCTACGAGCAGTACTTC. Protein: CASSPGGLAYEQYF.

This chain joins TRBV27 and TRBJ1-4; D is unclear. Germline V gene data show CDR1 as MNHEY and CDR2 as SMNVEV (reference sequence). V gave up 5 bases and J gave up 7 bases, with 11 bases separating them. The length of the CDR3 is 13 residues. CDR3 sequence (DNA): TGTGCCAGCAGTCCCCGGAGGGTTGAAAAACTGTTTTTT. Its protein is CASSPRRVEKLFF.

This clone was observed a handful of times. The V call is TRBV27, the J call TRBJ2-5; a possible D gene is TRBD2 (5 bases). The CDR3 runs 13 residues. The V gene's germline CDR1 is MNHEY and CDR2 SMNVEV (reference sequence). Deletions cut 6 bases from V and 5 bases from J, with 13 bases between. As DNA, the CDR3 is TGTGCCAGCAGCCCGTCCACTAGGGAGACCCAGTACTTC. It encodes CASSPSTRETQYF.

This clone is a singleton in its sample. The chain uses TRBV4-1 and TRBJ1-2; 10 nucleotides agree with TRBD1. This CDR3 has 16 amino acids. Germline V gives CDR1 MGHRA, CDR2 YSYEKL. Losses at the gene ends were 0 bases for V and 3 bases for J; bases not matched to a gene: 4. The CDR3 sequence is CASSQDGTGVDYGYTF. In nucleotides, the CDR3 is TGCGCCAGCAGCCAAGATGGGACAGGGGTCGACTATGGCTACACCTTC.

This CDR3 reads CAISESQLATDTQYF. In nucleotides, the CDR3 is TGTGCCATCAGTGAGTCACAACTAGCCACAGATACGCAGTATTTT. The chain couples TRBV10-3 to TRBJ2-3; the D gene is possibly TRBD2 (6 bases). The length of the CDR3 is 15 residues. From germline, CDR1 is ENHRY and CDR2 SYGVKD. Trimming removed 0 bases from V and 2 bases from J, with 9 bases in between.

This chain uses TRBV6-2 or TRBV6-3 with TRBJ2-2; 7 nucleotides line up with TRBD1. Germline CDR1 reads MNHEY; CDR2 reads SVGEGT. J gave up 5 bases and V 1 base, and 4 bases lay outside the gene matches. The CDR3 runs to 15 residues. Here the CDR3 DNA reads TGTGCCAGCAGTTACTGGACAGGCGGTACCGGGGAGCTGTTTTTT. Translated: CASSYWTGGTGELFF.

The CDR3, as DNA: TGTGCCAGCAGTGAATCTGGGGCGGTCTATGGCTACACCTTC. Translating gives CASSESGAVYGYTF. The chain joins TRBV25-1 to TRBJ1-2; D possibly corresponds to TRBD1 (5 bases). V was pared by 1 base and J by 4 bases, with 10 bases between. The CDR3 extends over 14 amino acids. The germline gives CDR1 MGHDK, CDR2 SYGVNS.

The J gene is TRBJ1-6, the V gene TRBV18, with a possible D match to TRBD1 (5 bases). CDR1 KGHSH and CDR2 LQKENI come from the germline V gene. V was cut by 3 bases and J by 8 bases, with 14 bases left in between. There are 15 residues in the CDR3. CDR3 sequence: CASSPVWGEDSPLHF. CDR3 nucleotide sequence: TGTGCCAGCTCACCGGTGTGGGGGGAGGATTCACCCCTCCACTTT.

The chain has TRBV19 and TRBJ1-4, with 7 bases identical to TRBD1. There are 16 residues in the CDR3. Germline V gives CDR1 LNHDA, CDR2 SQIVND (reference sequence). V gave up 3 bases and J gave up 7 bases; unmatched junction bases: 11. This chain's CDR3 is CASSIKARGSGEKLFF. CDR3 DNA sequence: TGTGCCAGTAGTATCAAGGCCAGGGGGAGCGGTGAAAAACTGTTTTTT.

This sequence joins TRBV7-3 and TRBJ2-5, with D tentatively TRBD2 (5 bases). V was clipped by 3 bases and J by 5 bases, with 10 bases between them. This CDR3 is 13 amino acids long. From germline, CDR1 is SGHTA and CDR2 FQGTGA. The CDR3 reads CASSLRAVETQYF. CDR3 DNA: TGTGCCAGCAGCTTGAGGGCGGTGGAGACCCAGTACTTC.

The chain employs TRBV12-5 and TRBJ1-5; tentatively, D is TRBD1 (6 bases). This CDR3 is 12 amino acids long. The V gene lost 2 bases and the J gene lost 9 bases, with 8 bases spanning the gap. Germline loops: CDR1 LGHNT, CDR2 FRNRAP. The CDR3 region is CASGLTQGPQHF. The CDR3 DNA reads TGTGCTAGTGGTTTGACACAGGGGCCCCAGCATTTT.

The chain joins TRBV7-2 to TRBJ2-7, with D hard to call. Germline assignment: CDR1 SGHTA and CDR2 FQGNSA. This CDR3 region has 12 residues. V dropped 4 bases and J dropped 6 bases, with 10 bases sitting between them. The CDR3 here is CASSSSRSEQYF. The CDR3, as DNA: TGTGCCAGCAGCTCCTCCCGTAGCGAGCAGTACTTC.

The CDR3 sequence is CASFTGHTNTGELFF. The CDR3 DNA follows: TGTGCCAGCTTTACGGGACACACGAACACCGGGGAGCTGTTTTTT. V gene TRBV19 combines with J gene TRBJ2-2; D possibly corresponds to TRBD1 (6 bases). This CDR3 has 15 residues. Germline lookup yields CDR1 LNHDA and CDR2 SQIVND (reference sequence). Trimming removed 9 bases from V and 0 bases from J, with 14 bases in between.